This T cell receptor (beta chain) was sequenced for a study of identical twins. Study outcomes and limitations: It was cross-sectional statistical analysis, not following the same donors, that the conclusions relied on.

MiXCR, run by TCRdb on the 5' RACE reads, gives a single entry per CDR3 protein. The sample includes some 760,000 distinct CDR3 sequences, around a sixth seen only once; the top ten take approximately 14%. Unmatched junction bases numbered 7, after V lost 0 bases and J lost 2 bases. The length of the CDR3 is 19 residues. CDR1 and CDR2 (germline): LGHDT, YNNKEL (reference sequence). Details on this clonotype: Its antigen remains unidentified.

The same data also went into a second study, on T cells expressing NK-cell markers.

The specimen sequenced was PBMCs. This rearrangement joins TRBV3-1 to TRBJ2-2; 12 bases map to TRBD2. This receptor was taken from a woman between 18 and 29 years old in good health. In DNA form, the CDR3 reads TGTGCCAGCAGCCAAGATCCGAGACTAGCGGGAGAAAACACCGGGGAGCTGTTTTTT. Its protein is CASSQDPRLAGENTGELFF. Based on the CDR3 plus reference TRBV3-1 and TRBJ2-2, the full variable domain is DTAVSQTPKYLVTQMGNDKSIKCEQNLGHDTMYWYKQDSKKFLKIMFSYNNKELIINETVPNRFSPKSPDKAHLNLHINSLELGDSAVYFCASSQDPRLAGENTGELFFGEGSRLTVL.